This TCR beta chain was recorded in a study of T cell responses to AZD1222 COVID-19 vaccine (TCRdb year 2021). The study in broad terms: TCR sequencing covered some 240 trial participants: 200 to 210 given two doses of AZD1222 and about 26 given two doses of MenACWY control vaccine. Enrollment into the trials was organized by age into subgroups of 18-55, 56-69 and 70-plus years, and those subgroups contained roughly 150, 30 and 60 TCR-sequenced participants, respectively.

The CDR3 covers 12 residues, taking in both the cysteine and the phenylalanine. Only the CDR3 part of the read is kept: 36 bases, read in frame from the first base. The germline V gene (reference sequence) specifies MNHNY as CDR1 and SVGAGI as CDR2. Trimming at the junction amounts to 9 bases on V and 7 bases on J, and the germline ends lie 12 bases apart. The CDR3 regions of human TCRbeta chains were subjected to immunosequencing. Regarding the original processing steps: TCRs in the repertoires were compared against a reference library of SARS-CoV-2-specific TCRs that had been generated with the MIRA antigen-specificity platform. Breadth meant the fraction of unique TCRs that were SARS-CoV-2-associated, whereas depth meant the fraction of total T cells that were SARS-CoV-2-associated. Each spike-specific TCR was assigned to its reactive spike region and to a CD4 or CD8 class using the MIRA data. Log10-transformed breadth and depth values were compared by one-way ANOVA with Sidak's multiple comparisons tests. As stored in TCRdb, this immuneACCESS dataset retains in-frame rearrangements with V and J assigned. A fraction of the clones does not appear; measured against another copy, unresolved V genes explain less than half of the discrepancy, and the remainder lacks a known reason. For V, J and clone size, that table is used; D and trimming come from the DNA. The sample data list about 180,000 clones, and roughly 91% of these were observed just once. Approximately 1.8% of the sample is taken by the ten largest.

A word on this clone: No antigen is known for it. Base qualities were left out, and no much larger clone turns up one base away.

The research as a whole found: In the small 56-69-year group, the increase in depth fell short of significance, most likely because of low power. The whole spike protein was spanned by vaccine-associated CD4 TCRs, and dominant responses were seen in regions 160-218 and 743-854. Conclusions about previously exposed vaccinees are limited, since just six AZD1222 recipients were seropositive for SARS-CoV-2 at baseline. Because no samples from the day 14 peak response were available, repertoires could be characterized only after the peak T cell response. Reportedly, close to half of the unique spike-specific TCRs recognized epitopes lying outside the regions that are mutated in the B.1.351 and B.1.1.7 variants. Most participants were white British and females outnumbered males, and the authors suggested that clonal diversity may have been underestimated. After two AZD1222 doses, spike-specific TCR breadth and depth were significantly higher than at day 0 and than in MenACWY recipients.

In the paper's terms, the time point label means: about 28 days (+/-7) after the second vaccine dose. AZD1222 recipients given second doses at about 4 weeks or at about 12 weeks were pooled, since spike-specific TCR depth and breadth were not found to differ between the two schedules. Vaccinee samples were obtained from the UK trials COV001 and COV002, which included a single-blind randomized controlled phase 2/3 trial of AZD1222 (ChAdOx1 nCoV-19) in healthy adults. For TCRbeta chain sequencing, PBMC samples from trial participants were taken at day 0 and at day 28 after the second dose. This receptor was identified in an adult who received the AZD1222 COVID-19 vaccine. The input for sequencing was peripheral blood, taken 28 days after the second AZD1222 dose. The receptor chain draws on TRBV6-6 and TRBJ1-4, with no confident D gene call. The nucleotides are TGTGCCAGTGGGCCGGGGAGTGAAAAACTGTTTTTT. Translated, this gives CASGPGSEKLFF.